Given below is one T cell receptor (beta chain) in context. Clones were sequenced by immunoSEQ multiplex PCR, and TCRdb holds only the in-frame ones, with some missing. The top ten clones hold about 2.6% of a sample with roughly 180,000 clones, 90% of them seen once. This sample was taken from a study of T cell responses to AZD1222 COVID-19 vaccine. V lost 3 bases, J lost 0 bases, and 6 bases lay in between. This CDR3 is 14 amino acids long. Germline V gives CDR1 SGDLS, CDR2 YYNGEE. This receptor was obtained from an adult in good health. The sequencing here drew on peripheral blood, taken on day 0 of AZD1222 vaccination. The J gene is TRBJ2-2, the V gene TRBV9, with D unresolved. The CDR3 sequence: CASSASPNTGELFF. CDR3 nucleotide sequence: TGTGCCAGCAGCGCGAGTCCGAACACCGGGGAGCTGTTTTTT.